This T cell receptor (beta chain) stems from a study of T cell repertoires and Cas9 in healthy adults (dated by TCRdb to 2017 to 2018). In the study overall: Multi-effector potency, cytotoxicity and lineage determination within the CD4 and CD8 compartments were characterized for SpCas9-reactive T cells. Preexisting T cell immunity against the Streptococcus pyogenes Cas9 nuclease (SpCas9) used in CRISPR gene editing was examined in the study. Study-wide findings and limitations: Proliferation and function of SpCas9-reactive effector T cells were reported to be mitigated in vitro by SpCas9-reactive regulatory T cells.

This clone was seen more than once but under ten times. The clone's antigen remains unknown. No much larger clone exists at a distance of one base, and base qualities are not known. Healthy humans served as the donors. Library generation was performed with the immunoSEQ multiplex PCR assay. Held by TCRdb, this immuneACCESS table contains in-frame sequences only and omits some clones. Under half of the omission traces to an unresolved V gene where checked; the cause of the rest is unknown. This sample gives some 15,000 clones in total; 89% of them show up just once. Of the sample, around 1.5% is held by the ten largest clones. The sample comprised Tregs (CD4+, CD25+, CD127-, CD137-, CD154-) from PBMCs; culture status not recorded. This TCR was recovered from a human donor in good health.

The base sequence is TGTGCCAGCACCCTCTGGGGGGGAACTCGGGTCCACTTT. Its protein reads: CASTLWGGTRVHF. Here the chain combines TRBV5-6 and TRBJ1-6, and the D gene may be TRBD1, 5 bases matching. The CDR3 runs 13 residues from the cysteine to the phenylalanine. This entry keeps only the CDR3 DNA: 39 bases, framed from base 1. Per the germline V gene, SGHDT is the CDR1 and YYEEEE is the CDR2. V is clipped by 6 bases and J by 17 bases, and the sequence between their germline boundaries is 21 bases long. The variable domain in full, with residues beyond the CDR3 obtained from the reference TRBV5-6 and TRBJ1-6 genes, is DAGVTQSPTHLIKTRGQQVTLRCSPKSGHDTVSWYQQALGQGPQFIFQYYEEEERQRGNFPDRFSGHQFPNYSSELNVNALLLGDSALYLCASTLWGGTRVHFGNGTRLTVT.